Following are 18 T cell receptor beta chains from one sample sequenced in a study of human T cells and chemical hapten exposure. The time point: patch test 2, 6 weeks after DPC sensitization. Stated treatment: therapeutic diphenylcyclopropenone sensitization with weekly scalp DPC. One entry per CDR3 protein results from TCRdb running MiXCR on the RACE reads. The table records approximately 95,000 distinct CDR3 sequences, over 9.5% of them present only once. The sample was whole blood, taken in connection with sensitization to the hapten diphenylcyclopropenone (DPC). Every receptor here comes from a woman aged 40 to 50 with alopecia areata. Some clones in this sample may be carry-over from other donors' samples.

This clonotype has a handful of counts. V gene TRBV5-7 combines with J gene TRBJ1-1, with D maybe TRBD1 (5 bases). TRBV5-7 is given ORF status, its function remaining uncertain. V was shortened by 4 bases and J by 5 bases, with 24 bases between the two germline ends. The CDR3 is 17 amino acids. The CDR3 loop reads CASSPREGFVLWTEAFF. For the CDR3, the DNA is TGTGCCAGCAGCCCCAGGGAGGGGTTTGTTTTGTGGACTGAAGCTTTCTTT.

This clonotype was seen many times. This sequence joins TRBV18 and TRBJ2-7, with D uncertain. The CDR3 extends over 14 amino acids. Germline lookup yields CDR1 KGHSH and CDR2 LQKENI. V was pared by 4 bases and J by 3 bases, with 13 bases between. The CDR3 DNA is TGTGCCAGCTCACTTGCGGCTAACAACTACGAGCAGTACTTC. Protein product: CASSLAANNYEQYF.

This clonotype was observed a few times. This chain uses TRBV20-1 with TRBJ1-5; D not certain. Germline loops: CDR1 DFQATT, CDR2 SNEGSKA (reference sequence). The V end was cut by 1 base, the J end by 5 bases, with 12 bases between. The CDR3 has 14 amino acids. The CDR3 DNA is TGCAGTGCTAGAGTCTCCCCGGCGGATCAGCCCCAGCATTTT. Amino acids: CSARVSPADQPQHF.

This clonotype was detected ten times or more. The rearrangement joins TRBV6-2 or TRBV6-3 to TRBJ1-1; D may be TRBD1 (5 bases). The V end was cut by 4 bases, the J end by 2 bases, with 8 bases between. This CDR3 spans 13 amino acids. Germline CDR1 is MNHEY and CDR2 is SVGEGT. CDR3 sequence: CASSLQENTEAFF. For the CDR3, the DNA is TGTGCCAGCAGTTTACAGGAAAACACTGAAGCTTTCTTT.

The CDR3 region has the DNA TGTGCCAGTAGTATAGCCAGCGGCTACAATGAGCAGTTCTTC. It is translated as CASSIASGYNEQFF. V usage is TRBV19 and J usage is TRBJ2-1, with D tentatively TRBD2 (5 bases). V gave up 1 base and J gave up 3 bases, with 7 bases separating them. CDR1 is LNHDA, CDR2 SQIVND, per germline (reference sequence). The CDR3 is 14 residues long.

Only a few counts were recorded for this clonotype. The J gene is TRBJ2-3, the V gene TRBV9; D uncertain. V was clipped by 4 bases and J by 0 bases, with 15 bases between them. This CDR3 region has 16 residues. Germline CDR1 is SGDLS and CDR2 is YYNGEE. CDR3 in DNA: TGTGCCAGCAGCCGGCCAGTCACCTCAAGCACAGATACGCAGTATTTT. This sequence encodes CASSRPVTSSTDTQYF.

The V call is TRBV6-2 or TRBV6-3, the J call TRBJ1-5, with TRBD1 matching over 7 bases. The V gene end was trimmed by 9 bases and the J gene end by 5 bases; junction bases not matched to a gene: 7. The CDR3 totals 13 residues. Germline V gives CDR1 MNHEY, CDR2 SVGEGT. The CDR3: CASWRQGDQPQHF. CDR3 sequence (DNA): TGTGCCAGTTGGCGACAGGGCGATCAGCCCCAGCATTTT.

This clonotype was seen a handful of times. The chain joins TRBV9 to TRBJ1-1; D gene ambiguous. V was cut by 0 bases and J by 2 bases, with 5 bases left in between. Looked up from germline, CDR1 is SGDLS and CDR2 is YYNGEE. The CDR3 has 13 residues. Here the CDR3 reads CASSVGDNTEAFF. Written as DNA, the CDR3 is TGTGCCAGCAGCGTAGGTGATAACACTGAAGCTTTCTTT.

The table lists this clonotype with many counts. The chain is built from TRBV9 and TRBJ1-1; weak D call: TRBD1 (5 bases). The germline V gene encodes CDR1 SGDLS and CDR2 YYNGEE. Between the trimmed V and J ends, which lost 4 bases and 2 bases, there was a span of 12 bases. The CDR3 extends over 14 amino acids. The CDR3 here is CASSPLTANTEAFF. The DNA of the CDR3 is TGTGCCAGCAGCCCGCTGACAGCTAACACTGAAGCTTTCTTT.

In this sample, this clonotype turned up many times. This chain uses TRBV7-2 with TRBJ2-1; 8 nucleotides line up with TRBD1. The CDR3 spans 13 residues. Germline assignment: CDR1 SGHTA and CDR2 FQGNSA. J was trimmed by 7 bases and V by 2 bases; bases with no gene match: 1. CDR3 sequence reads: CASSLRQGNEQFF. Here the CDR3 DNA reads TGTGCCAGCAGCTTAAGACAGGGGAATGAGCAGTTCTTC.

This clonotype was seen many times. The V call is TRBV21-1, the J call TRBJ2-2; TRBD2, as called in the table, went unchecked against the DNA. TRBV21-1 is shown as a pseudogene. This CDR3 spans 16 amino acids. CDR3 nucleotides: TGTGCCAGCAACCCACGGACTAGCTTGAACACCGGGGAGCTGTTTTTT. It is translated as CASNPRTSLNTGELFF.

This clonotype was seen repeatedly, ten times or more. The chain carries TRBV12-3 or TRBV12-4 and TRBJ1-1, with D maybe TRBD1 (5 bases). Trimming stripped 3 bases from V and 4 bases from J, with 12 bases between. This CDR3 has 14 residues. In nucleotides, the CDR3 is TGTGCCAGCAGTTTTGGCAGGGAGGTCACTGAAGCTTTCTTT. Translating gives CASSFGREVTEAFF.

This clonotype was picked up a small number of times. The V and J genes are TRBV28 and TRBJ2-7; D perhaps matches TRBD1 (5 bases). Germline V gene lookup returns CDR1 MDHEN and CDR2 SYDVKM. The CDR3 is made up of 12 amino acids. V was pared by 4 bases and J by 1 base, with 5 bases between. CDR3 DNA: TGTGCCAGCAGTTCAGGGTCCTACGAGCAGTACTTC. It translates to CASSSGSYEQYF.

Ten or more counts support this clonotype. This rearrangement joins TRBV7-6 to TRBJ1-1; unclear D gene. Trimming cost V 5 bases and J 6 bases, with 13 bases left between them. The germline gives CDR1 SGHVS, CDR2 FNYEAQ. The CDR3 loop spans 13 amino acids. The CDR3 DNA is TGTGCCAGCAGCCCTCCCGGTACTTCTGAAGCTTTCTTT. This gives the protein CASSPPGTSEAFF.

The chain has TRBV19 and TRBJ2-1; 7 nucleotides align to TRBD2. CDR1 and CDR2 (germline): LNHDA, SQIVND (reference sequence). Unmatched junction bases numbered 6, after V lost 4 bases and J lost 3 bases. The CDR3 is 15 residues long. The DNA of the CDR3 is TGTGCCAGTAGTACCTCAGCGGGGTTCTACAATGAGCAGTTCTTC. As protein: CASSTSAGFYNEQFF.

The chain links TRBV6-2 or TRBV6-3 to TRBJ2-1, with 8 bases matching TRBD2. The CDR3 covers 15 residues. V was clipped by 7 bases and J by 10 bases; unmatched bases: 15. CDR1 MNHEY and CDR2 SVGEGT come from the germline V gene. The CDR3: CASIQPGLGDLEQFF. CDR3 nucleotide sequence: TGTGCCAGCATTCAACCGGGACTAGGGGACTTGGAGCAGTTCTTC.

This clonotype was picked up a small number of times. This chain links TRBV29-1 with TRBJ1-2; D gene uncertain. Germline assignment: CDR1 SQVTM and CDR2 ANQGSEA. CDR3 size: 11 residues. The V end was cut by 7 bases, the J end by 8 bases, with 14 bases between. This chain's CDR3 is CSGERVGGYTF. CDR3 in DNA: TGCAGCGGGGAGAGGGTGGGAGGCTACACCTTC. Supplemented by reference TRBV29-1 and TRBJ1-2, the full variable domain reads SAVISQKPSRDICQRGTSLTIQCQVDSQVTMMFWYRQQPGQSLTLIATANQGSEATYESGFVIDKFPISRPNLTFSTLTVSNMSPEDSSIYLCSGERVGGYTFGSGTRLTVV.

Regarding this clonotype: A much bigger clone sits one base away, suggesting this may be a read error. The chain is built from TRBV2 and TRBJ2-1; 14 nucleotides line up with TRBD2. Trimming at V came to 6 bases and at J to 12 bases, leaving 10 bases not matched to a gene. Germline lookup yields CDR1 SNHLY and CDR2 FYNNEI. The CDR3 is 15 residues long. The CDR3 DNA sequence: TGTGCCAGCAGCACGACTAGCGGGGGGGCGGTTGGGCAGTTCTTC. Residues: CASSTTSGGAVGQFF.